These 11 T cell receptor beta chains were sequenced from one sample in a study of T cells in Graves' hyperthyroidism and ophthalmopathy. Using RNA transcripts as the source, TCR beta CDR3 regions were amplified. The HTBI primer set was used in a first-round RT-PCR of the TCR CDR3. Each CDR3 protein is one row after TCRdb ran MiXCR on the multiplex PCR reads. The sample shows roughly 360,000 distinct CDR3 sequences, roughly 14% of them seen only once. Sequenced: blood. Receptor source: a man younger than 45 with Graves' hyperthyroidism that later progressed to Graves' ophthalmopathy.

V is TRBV12-3 or TRBV12-4 and J is TRBJ2-1, with 8 bases lining up with TRBD2. This CDR3 is 13 amino acids long. The V and J ends lost 3 bases and 8 bases, in that order; junction bases with no gene match: 3. CDR3 region: CASSFGGADEQFF. CDR3 nucleotide sequence: TGTGCCAGCAGTTTCGGGGGGGCCGATGAGCAGTTCTTC.

This clonotype was picked up many times. This rearrangement joins TRBV6-1 to TRBJ2-7; D gene uncertain. The germline V and J ends were trimmed by 4 bases and 5 bases, with 3 bases remaining between them. CDR3 length: 10 residues. Germline CDR1 is MNHNS and CDR2 is SASEGT. The CDR3 protein is CASSVNEQYF. Written as DNA, the CDR3 is TGTGCCAGCAGTGTAAACGAGCAGTACTTC.

This chain links TRBV28 with TRBJ2-5; 10 bases map to TRBD1. Germline trimming cut 5 bases from V and 5 bases from J; bases unmatched to any gene: 8. The CDR3 length is 15 residues. Germline CDR1 MDHEN, CDR2 SYDVKM. The CDR3 DNA follows: TGTGCCAGCAGTACCCTCAGGGGACAGGGGGAGACCCAGTACTTC. Encoded protein: CASSTLRGQGETQYF. Drawing the rest from reference TRBV28 and TRBJ2-5, the complete variable domain is DVKVTQSSRYLVKRTGEKVFLECVQDMDHENMFWYRQDPGLGLRLIYFSYDVKMKEKGDIPEGYSVSREKKERFSLILESASTNQTSMYLCASSTLRGQGETQYFGPGTRLLVL.

V usage is TRBV7-9 and J usage is TRBJ1-4, with a possible D match to TRBD1 (5 bases). CDR3 length equals 17 residues. Trimming took off 5 bases at V and 6 bases at J, with 22 bases between the two ends. Germline loops: CDR1 SEHNR, CDR2 FQNEAQ (reference sequence). CDR3 coding DNA: TGTGCCAGCAGCGGAGGGCTAACGGCAGGGAGCTATGAAAAACTGTTTTTT. It encodes CASSGGLTAGSYEKLFF.

The chain links TRBV27 to TRBJ2-1, with unresolved D. Per germline, CDR1 MNHEY and CDR2 SMNVEV (reference sequence). With 1 base removed from V and 2 bases from J, the gap between germline ends came to 6 bases. This CDR3 is built from 14 residues. CDR3 region: CASSLLNAYNEQFF. The CDR3 DNA sequence: TGTGCCAGCAGTTTATTAAACGCCTACAATGAGCAGTTCTTC.

The genes are TRBV14 and TRBJ2-7, with D hard to call. The CDR3 is made up of 14 amino acids. The V and J ends lost 3 bases and 0 bases respectively, with 9 bases between them. In germline, CDR1 is SGHDN, CDR2 FVKESK. DNA of the CDR3: TGTGCCAGCAGCCACGGATGGCTCTCCTACGAGCAGTACTTC. Residues: CASSHGWLSYEQYF.

The table lists this clonotype with many counts. The chain couples TRBV12-3 or TRBV12-4 to TRBJ1-4; 8 nucleotides align to TRBD1. V lost 8 bases, J lost 6 bases, and 14 bases stayed unmatched. This CDR3 spans 16 amino acids. CDR3 nucleotides: TGTGCCAGCCGTTACGGGACAGGTCAACCGGATGAAAAACTGTTTTTT. This encodes CASRYGTGQPDEKLFF.

This clonotype was seen at least ten times. The chain uses TRBV28 and TRBJ2-7; the D is unclear. The germline CDR1 and CDR2 sequences are MDHEN and SYDVKM. The CDR3 covers 15 residues. Trimming shortened V by 2 bases and J by 2 bases, and 13 bases separated the two germline ends. The CDR3 coding sequence is TGTGCCAGCAGTTTAGGGCTTTTGGGCCCCTACGAGCAGTACTTC. Translated: CASSLGLLGPYEQYF.

This clonotype has ten or more counts. The V gene is TRBV7-9, the J gene TRBJ1-4, with 7 bases lining up with TRBD1. V lost 8 bases, J lost 6 bases, and 9 bases stayed unmatched. Looked up from germline, CDR1 is SEHNR and CDR2 is FQNEAQ (reference sequence). The length of the CDR3 is 14 residues. CDR3 DNA: TGTGCCAGCTCTGCCGGGACAGTGGATGAAAAACTGTTTTTT. Its protein product is CASSAGTVDEKLFF.

In its sample, this clonotype was seen many times. V usage is TRBV6-1 and J usage is TRBJ1-6; 7 positions match TRBD1. V shed 2 bases, J shed 8 bases, and the junction held 6 bases outside the gene matches. The CDR3 spans 15 residues. Looked up from germline, CDR1 is MNHNS and CDR2 is SASEGT. The CDR3 here is CASSEYGQGDSPLHF. DNA for the CDR3: TGTGCCAGCAGTGAATATGGGCAGGGGGATTCACCCCTCCACTTT.

This clonotype was detected many times. The rearrangement joins TRBV12-3 or TRBV12-4 to TRBJ1-5; D not resolved. The CDR3 totals 13 residues. Between the trimmed V and J ends, which lost 7 bases and 6 bases, there was a span of 13 bases. Here the CDR3 reads CASTMALGQPQHF. Here the CDR3 DNA reads TGTGCCAGCACCATGGCATTAGGTCAGCCCCAGCATTTT.